The entry that follows covers one TCR beta chain sequence. Clones were sequenced by immunoSEQ multiplex PCR, and TCRdb holds only the in-frame ones, with some missing. The sample holds some 2 million clones, less than 95% seen once. The sample is drawn from a study of shared clonotypes between healthy human individuals. The naive CD8 fraction comprised CD45RO-negative cells positively selected for CCR7 and excluded terminally differentiated effector memory CD45RA+ cells. Trimming took 0 bases from V and 3 from J, leaving 9 bases between them. The CDR3 covers 14 residues. Germline V gene data show CDR1 as SGHRS and CDR2 as YFSETQ.

The TCR comes from a man aged 18 to 35 in good health. The J gene is TRBJ1-1, the V gene TRBV5-1; D possibly corresponds to TRBD1 (5 bases). Sample: naive CD8+ T cells sorted from blood. The CDR3 DNA sequence: TGCGCCAGCAGCTTGGAAGGGGAGGACACTGAAGCTTTCTTT. This translates into CASSLEGEDTEAFF.